This TCR beta chain was recovered during a study of blood T cell repertoires in COVID-19. Study background: The study drew acute and convalescent COVID-19 samples from the United States, Italy and Spain. From T cells, B-cell-depleted T cells, or PBMCs came the material, which was cDNA or gDNA.

The authors' processing: The assay estimated nucleated cells by amplifying reference gene primers. Data came from immunoSEQ multiplex PCR; TCRdb stores just in-frame clones and leaves some out. V and J calls and clone size come straight from that table; D and trimming were deduced from the DNA. Of roughly 150,000 clones in the sample, around 85% are singletons; the top ten hold more than 5%. The material sequenced was peripheral blood. This TCR derives from a human donor in a cohort sampled during active COVID-19.

CDR3 in amino acids: CASSLFIHYEQYF. In DNA form, the CDR3 reads TGTGCCAGCAGTTTATTCATACACTACGAGCAGTACTTC. The V gene is TRBV12-3 or TRBV12-4, the J gene TRBJ2-7; D is undetermined. The CDR3 runs 13 residues. V gave up 2 bases and J gave up 3 bases, with 8 bases separating them.